Following are 3 T cell receptor beta chains from one sample sequenced in a study of OX40 agonist ivuxolimab in advanced cancers. Profiled with immunoSEQ multiplex PCR; TCRdb holds only in-frame clones, not every one. The data hold tens of thousands of clones, with about four fifths observed a single time. Sequencing was performed on CD4+ or CD8+ T cells sorted from blood, taken in a trial of the OX40 agonist ivuxolimab. The source of these receptors is an adult with an advanced solid tumor such as melanoma, head and neck, liver or kidney cancer.

The chain combines TRBV15 with TRBJ2-1; 11 bases match TRBD2. V was pared by 0 bases and J by 9 bases, with 4 bases of the junction left unmatched. The CDR3 is made up of 15 amino acids. In germline, CDR1 is LNHNV, CDR2 YYDKDF (reference sequence). For the CDR3, the DNA is TGTGCCACCAGCAGAGATCTACTAGCGGGGGTTGAGCAGTTCTTC. This gives the protein CATSRDLLAGVEQFF.

This clone appeared once. Here the CDR3 DNA reads TGTGCCAGCAGCTTATACGCCATCTCTGGGGCCAACGTCCTGACTTTC. Translated: CASSLYAISGANVLTF. V gene TRBV7-6 combines with J gene TRBJ2-6, with D hard to call. This CDR3 has 16 residues. V lost 2 bases and J 0 bases, leaving 8 bases between the germline ends. Per the germline V gene, CDR1 is SGHVS and CDR2 is FNYEAQ.

V gene TRBV9 combines with J gene TRBJ2-3, with TRBD2 identical over 11 bases. The CDR3 length is 19 residues. Trimming at V came to 0 bases and at J to 4 bases, leaving 13 bases not matched to a gene. CDR1 and CDR2 from the germline V gene are SGDLS and YYNGEE. The CDR3 DNA is TGTGCCAGCAGCGTAGAGGTTAGCGGGGGGGCCTGGGCCCCAGATACGCAGTATTTT. Translating it yields CASSVEVSGGAWAPDTQYF. Supplemented by reference TRBV9 and TRBJ2-3, the full variable domain reads DSGVTQTPKHLITATGQRVTLRCSPRSGDLSVYWYQQSLDQGLQFLIQYYNGEERAKGNILERFSAQQFPDLHSELNLSSLELGDSALYFCASSVEVSGGAWAPDTQYFGPGTRLTVL.